This TCR beta chain was recovered during a study of human T cells and chemical hapten exposure. Overall study findings and caveats: Patch test score rose with PT1 expanded TCR count, significant at thresholds 8, 16 and 32, not 4.

Time point in this sample: pre-sensitization, week 0. Treatment indicated: therapeutic diphenylcyclopropenone sensitization with weekly scalp DPC. Participating donors were patients with alopecia, aged 18 to 70 years, considered appropriate candidates for DPC. Comment on this clonotype: The antigen is not known.

Germline V gene sequence: CDR1 MGHRA, CDR2 YSYEKL. The V end was cut by 0 bases, the J end by 0 bases, with 13 bases between. The CDR3 covers 17 residues. In the original processing: Samples had a median of around 92,000 TCRs, ranging roughly 20,000 to 750,000. Each CDR3 protein is one row after TCRdb ran MiXCR on the RACE reads. TCRdb, not the original authors, processed these V and J calls. In the table there are 300,000 to 450,000 distinct CDR3 sequences, 5% to 6.5% of which are singletons. The receptor was isolated from a woman aged 45-59 years with alopecia areata. Some clones in this sample may be carry-over from other donors' samples. This rearrangement joins TRBV4-1 to TRBJ2-3, with D perhaps assigned TRBD1 or TRBD2 (5 bases each). The sample here was whole blood, taken in connection with sensitization to the hapten diphenylcyclopropenone (DPC). The CDR3 DNA reads as TGCGCCAGCAGCCAAGACCGGGACGGACCTAGCACAGATACGCAGTATTTT. It codes for CASSQDRDGPSTDTQYF.